Shown below are 6 T cell receptor beta chains from a single sample sequenced in a study of cytomegalovirus exposure and HLA in healthy donors. With 60 Vbeta and 13 Jbeta primers, the PCR was carried out. Sequencing was performed with immunoSEQ multiplex PCR; in TCRdb, only in-frame clones are kept and a portion is missing. The sample consists of 130,000 or so clones, about 80% of them appearing once. Sequencing input: PBMCs. The receptor set was obtained from a woman between 45 and 60 years old in good health and CMV-seropositive.

The chain links TRBV5-6 to TRBJ2-7; possibly TRBD1 for D (6 bases). Germline CDR1 is SGHDT and CDR2 is YYEEEE. This CDR3 contains 15 residues. V gave up 4 bases and J gave up 6 bases, with 20 bases separating them. The CDR3 protein is CASSIRQARGSEQYF. The CDR3 nucleotides are TGTGCCAGCAGCATTCGACAGGCTAGGGGGAGCGAGCAGTACTTC. Complete variable domain (other parts from reference TRBV5-6 and TRBJ2-7): DAGVTQSPTHLIKTRGQQVTLRCSPKSGHDTVSWYQQALGQGPQFIFQYYEEEERQRGNFPDRFSGHQFPNYSSELNVNALLLGDSALYLCASSIRQARGSEQYFGPGTRLTVT.

The V and J genes are TRBV9 and TRBJ2-1; TRBD2 agrees at 16 bases. V was clipped by 3 bases and J by 6 bases; unmatched bases: 3. The CDR3 extends over 16 amino acids. Germline CDR1 reads SGDLS; CDR2 reads YYNGEE. CDR3 nucleotides: TGTGCCAGCAGCGCCGGGACTAGCGGGAGGGCCAATGAGCAGTTCTTC. Translating it yields CASSAGTSGRANEQFF. The whole variable domain, remainder taken from reference TRBV9 and TRBJ2-1, is DSGVTQTPKHLITATGQRVTLRCSPRSGDLSVYWYQQSLDQGLQFLIQYYNGEERAKGNILERFSAQQFPDLHSELNLSSLELGDSALYFCASSAGTSGRANEQFFGPGTRLTVL.

This clone appeared a single time. The chain carries TRBV18 and TRBJ1-1; 7 bases align to TRBD1. With V trimmed by 3 bases and J by 0 bases, 7 bases remained unmatched. The CDR3 contains 16 residues. The germline gives CDR1 KGHSH, CDR2 LQKENI. CDR3 region: CASSPPGQPLNTEAFF. As DNA, the CDR3 is TGTGCCAGCTCACCCCCGGGACAGCCCTTGAACACTGAAGCTTTCTTT.

This chain uses TRBV5-1 with TRBJ2-3, with 10 bases aligning to TRBD1. V dropped 4 bases and J dropped 2; count of bases not matched to a gene: 13. The germline CDR1 and CDR2 sequences are SGHRS and YFSETQ. The CDR3 runs 18 residues. Written as DNA, the CDR3 is TGCGCCAGCAGCCGTCAGCCCTGGGGACAGGGGATCACAGATACGCAGTATTTT. Protein product: CASSRQPWGQGITDTQYF.

The table lists this clone with a count of one. This rearrangement joins TRBV6-5 to TRBJ2-5, with TRBD1 matching 7 bases. The tail of the sequence fits TRBJ2-7 better, so the J call may be wrong. This CDR3 region has 15 residues. The germline V gene has CDR1 MNHEY and CDR2 SVGAGI. CDR3 coding DNA: TGTGCCAGCAGCTTAAACAGGGGACCCCTGTACGAGCAGTACTTC. Translated, it gives CASSLNRGPLYEQYF.

This clone came up a few times. The chain links TRBV7-2 to TRBJ2-7; 8 bases line up with TRBD2. This CDR3 spans 16 amino acids. Germline V gene sequence: CDR1 SGHTA, CDR2 FQGNSA. V shed 2 bases, J shed 0 bases, and the junction held 6 bases outside the gene matches. Written as DNA, the CDR3 is TGTGCCAGCAGCTTATCGTTGGCGGGGGGCTCCTACGAGCAGTACTTC. It specifies CASSLSLAGGSYEQYF.